This entry is about one T cell receptor (beta chain). The antigen is not known. The V gene's germline CDR1 is MNHEY and CDR2 SVGAGI. The CDR3 loop spans 15 amino acids. The junction had 9 bases not matched to a gene; V was cut back by 4 bases and J by 3 bases. The data were taken from a study of shared clonotypes between healthy human individuals. General study findings and limits: For sorted subsets, rarefaction showed incomplete sequencing despite large depth. Owing to a small donor count, the genetic and exposure-history diversity represented was limited.

Clones were sequenced by immunoSEQ multiplex PCR, and TCRdb holds only the in-frame ones, with some missing. This table holds about 980,000 clones, 70% to 85% found once. The sequence was obtained from a man younger than 35 in good health. The material sequenced was memory CD4+ T cells sorted from blood. This sample's subset: CD45RA-negative fraction. The J gene is TRBJ2-7, the V gene TRBV6-5, with 7 bases matching TRBD2. CDR3 region: CASSSQAGALYEQYF. Written as DNA, the CDR3 is TGTGCCAGCAGTTCACAGGCGGGAGCTCTCTACGAGCAGTACTTC.